These 9 T cell receptor beta chains share one sample of origin, sequenced in a study of cytomegalovirus exposure and HLA in healthy donors. The PCR ran on 60 Vbeta and 13 Jbeta primers. Repertoires were generated with immunoSEQ multiplex PCR, while TCRdb's copy carries only in-frame clones and drops some. The table includes 140,000 to 150,000 clones, roughly three quarters detected once. Sequenced: PBMCs. These TCRs come from a man aged 55 to 70 in good health and CMV-seronegative.

The chain couples TRBV28 to TRBJ1-1; D call uncertain. Trimming removed 3 bases from V and 0 bases from J, with 8 bases in between. CDR1 and CDR2 (germline): MDHEN, SYDVKM. CDR3 length equals 14 residues. CDR3 sequence reads: CASSFAGMNTEAFF. CDR3 DNA sequence: TGTGCCAGCAGTTTTGCGGGCATGAACACTGAAGCTTTCTTT.

The J gene is TRBJ2-3, the V gene TRBV27; possible D gene TRBD1, 5 bases. The CDR3 runs to 15 residues. The V and J ends lost 5 bases and 1 base respectively, with 13 bases between them. The germline CDR1 and CDR2 sequences are MNHEY and SMNVEV (reference sequence). This CDR3 is CASSPPSTGTDTQYF. The CDR3 nucleotides are TGTGCCAGCAGTCCCCCTTCGACAGGCACAGATACGCAGTATTTT.

This chain uses TRBV7-9 with TRBJ2-5, with D possibly matching TRBD1 (6 bases). Trimming took 4 bases from V and 4 from J, leaving 19 bases between them. The CDR3 has 16 amino acids. CDR1 and CDR2 from the germline V gene are SEHNR and FQNEAQ (reference sequence). The CDR3 DNA follows: TGTGCCAGCAGCTCTGGGTTGAACAGGGTTCGAGAGACCCAGTACTTC. It yields the protein CASSSGLNRVRETQYF.

This chain joins TRBV18 and TRBJ1-1, with unresolved D. CDR1 KGHSH and CDR2 LQKENI come from the germline V gene. This CDR3 region has 14 residues. Trimming took 6 bases from V and 6 from J, leaving 17 bases between them. The CDR3 DNA follows: TGTGCCAGCTCGCCCCGGGAGAACGGCGCTGAAGCTTTCTTT. Protein sequence: CASSPRENGAEAFF.

This clone was detected only once. The chain joins TRBV5-1 to TRBJ2-7; TRBD1 aligns across 12 bases. In germline, CDR1 is SGHRS, CDR2 YFSETQ. This CDR3 has 16 amino acids. With V trimmed by 1 base and J by 5 bases, 7 bases remained unmatched. The chain's CDR3 is CASSLYSGTGGNEQYF. CDR3 nucleotides: TGCGCCAGCAGCTTGTACTCTGGGACAGGGGGCAACGAGCAGTACTTC. The full variable domain, its missing parts supplied by reference TRBV5-1 and TRBJ2-7, is KAGVTQTPRYLIKTRGQQVTLSCSPISGHRSVSWYQQTPGQGLQFLFEYFSETQRNKGNFPGRFSGRQFSNSRSEMNVSTLELGDSALYLCASSLYSGTGGNEQYFGPGTRLTVT.

This clone came up a few times. CDR3: CASSSGSGGEKLFF. CDR3 in DNA: TGTGCCAGCAGCTCGGGCTCCGGAGGGGAAAAACTGTTTTTT. The chain links TRBV12-1 to TRBJ1-4. TRBV12-1 corresponds to a pseudogene. This CDR3 spans 14 amino acids.

The V gene is TRBV7-3, the J gene TRBJ2-2; possible D gene TRBD2, 7 bases. CDR3 length equals 16 residues. V dropped 2 bases and J dropped 3 bases, with 13 bases sitting between them. In germline, CDR1 is SGHTA, CDR2 FQGTGA. The CDR3 is CASSLGGARDTGELFF. CDR3 nucleotide sequence: TGTGCCAGCAGCTTAGGGGGGGCGAGGGACACCGGGGAGCTGTTTTTT.

This chain uses TRBV7-2 with TRBJ2-2; no definite D call. Trimming removed 5 bases from V and 7 bases from J, with 14 bases in between. Germline-derived CDR1 and CDR2 are SGHTA and FQGNSA. The CDR3 spans 14 residues. The CDR3 DNA sequence: TGTGCCAGCAGCCCCCGAGAGAGACTCGGGGAGCTGTTTTTT. It translates to CASSPRERLGELFF. Together with reference TRBV7-2 and TRBJ2-2, the CDR3 gives the full variable domain: GAGVSQSPSNKVTEKGKDVELRCDPISGHTALYWYRQSLGQGLEFLIYFQGNSAPDKSGLPSDRFSAERTGGSVSTLTIQRTQQEDSAVYLCASSPRERLGELFFGEGSRLTVL.

The gene calls are TRBV11-2 and TRBJ2-5, with 9 bases aligning to TRBD1. The CDR3 length is 14 residues. Trimming at V came to 4 bases and at J to 5 bases, leaving 5 bases not matched to a gene. The germline gives CDR1 SGHAT, CDR2 FQNNGV. CDR3 coding DNA: TGTGCCAGCAGCTCGAAAGGACAGGGGGAGACCCAGTACTTC. Amino acid sequence: CASSSKGQGETQYF.